This entry is about one T cell receptor beta chain. The data were taken from a study of CD8 T cells in Susac syndrome. Random-hexamer reverse transcription was applied to about 0.45 to 1 ug RNA. immunoSEQ multiplex PCR amplified TCR beta CDR3 across 54 Vbeta, 13 Jbeta. TCRdb called the immunoSEQ multiplex PCR reads again in MiXCR, with one record for every CDR3 protein. Counted here are roughly 120,000 distinct CDR3 sequences, about 92% occurring once; the ten biggest clones make up roughly 0.3%. From blood CD8+ and CD4+ T cells, the TCR beta chain was sequenced. TEMRA cells were FACS-enriched, with CD8+ and CD4+ T cells isolated negatively. The junction had 6 bases not matched to a gene; V was cut back by 0 bases and J by 6 bases. Germline assignment: CDR1 SGHRS and CDR2 YFSETQ. CDR3 length: 15 residues.

Sequenced material: CD8+ T cells from PBMCs. The TCR was taken from a human donor with multiple sclerosis. This sequence joins TRBV5-1 and TRBJ1-2; 9 positions match TRBD1. Here the CDR3 DNA reads TGCGCCAGCAGCTTGGTGGACAGGGGCGTTGATGGCTACACCTTC. This gives the protein CASSLVDRGVDGYTF.